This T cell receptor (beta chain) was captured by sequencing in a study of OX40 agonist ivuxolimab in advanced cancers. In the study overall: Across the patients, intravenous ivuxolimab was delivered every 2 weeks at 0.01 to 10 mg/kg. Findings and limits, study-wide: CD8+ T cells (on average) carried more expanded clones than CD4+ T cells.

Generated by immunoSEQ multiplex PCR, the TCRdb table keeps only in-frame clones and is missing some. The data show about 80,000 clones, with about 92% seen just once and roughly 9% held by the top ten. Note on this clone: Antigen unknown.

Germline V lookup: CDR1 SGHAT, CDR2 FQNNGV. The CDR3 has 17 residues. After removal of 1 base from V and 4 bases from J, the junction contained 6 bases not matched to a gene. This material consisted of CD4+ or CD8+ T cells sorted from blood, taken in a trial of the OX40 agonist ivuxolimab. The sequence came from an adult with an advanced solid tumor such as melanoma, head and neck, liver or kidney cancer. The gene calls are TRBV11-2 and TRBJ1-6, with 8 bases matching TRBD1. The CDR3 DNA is TGTGCCAGCAGCTTAGCAAACCAGGGGGCTTATAATTCACCCCTCCACTTT. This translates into CASSLANQGAYNSPLHF.